Below, 23 T cell receptor beta chains from the same sample are listed, as sequenced in a study of yellow fever vaccine responses in identical twins. Each CDR3 protein is one row after TCRdb ran MiXCR on the RT-PCR reads. The sample records about 19,000 distinct CDR3 sequences, under 70% being singletons. The material was T cells from blood (PBMCs), unsorted or a sorted subset (not recorded which), obtained before or after yellow fever vaccination (not recorded which). The receptors here all came from a woman between 18 and 30 years old who received the yellow fever vaccine.

This clonotype has only a few counts. The chain uses TRBV20-1 and TRBJ2-2, with a possible D match to TRBD2 (5 bases). This CDR3 comprises 13 residues. V shed 3 bases and J shed 1 base, with 6 bases lying between them. Per germline, CDR1 DFQATT and CDR2 SNEGSKA (reference sequence). The CDR3 nucleotides are TGCAGTGCTAGCGGGGAGAACACCGGGGAGCTGTTTTTT. Translated: CSASGENTGELFF.

The chain is built from TRBV7-9 and TRBJ1-1; weak D call: TRBD1 (6 bases). Trimming cost V 5 bases and J 6 bases, with 13 bases left between them. There are 13 residues in the CDR3. CDR1 is SEHNR and CDR2 is FQNEAQ in the germline V gene (reference sequence). CDR3: CASSVTGSAEAFF. CDR3 nucleotide sequence: TGTGCCAGCAGCGTAACAGGGTCGGCTGAAGCTTTCTTT.

The chain uses TRBV18 and TRBJ1-1; 7 bases are shared with TRBD1. Germline V gene data show CDR1 as KGHSH and CDR2 as LQKENI. CDR3 length: 13 residues. V lost 0 bases and J lost 8; bases outside the gene matches: 3. The CDR3 loop is CASSPPSQGEAFF. Here the CDR3 DNA reads TGTGCCAGCTCACCACCATCACAGGGGGAAGCTTTCTTT.

The V call is TRBV7-9, the J call TRBJ1-3; D is perhaps TRBD1 (6 bases). Trimming took 7 bases from V and 7 from J, leaving 17 bases between them. The germline V gene encodes CDR1 SEHNR and CDR2 FQNEAQ (reference sequence). The CDR3 spans 14 residues. The CDR3 sequence is CASNADRSANTIYF. The CDR3 DNA sequence: TGTGCCAGCAACGCTGACAGGTCCGCGAACACCATATATTTT.

This rearrangement joins TRBV27 to TRBJ1-1, with a tentative D call TRBD1 (6 bases). Germline V gene sequence: CDR1 MNHEY, CDR2 SMNVEV (reference sequence). There are 15 residues in the CDR3. V lost 4 bases to trimming and J lost 5 bases, with 17 bases between them. The DNA of the CDR3 is TGTGCCAGCAGTTCAGGTCCAACAGGGAGGACTGAAGCTTTCTTT. Translation gives CASSSGPTGRTEAFF.

This rearrangement joins TRBV5-1 to TRBJ1-6, with D possibly being TRBD1 (6 bases). Germline-derived CDR1 and CDR2 are SGHRS and YFSETQ. V lost 4 bases and J lost 7, with 18 bases in between. The CDR3 contains 16 residues. The CDR3: CASSAEGQKTNSPLHF. The CDR3 nucleotides are TGCGCCAGCAGCGCGGAGGGACAAAAAACAAATTCACCCCTCCACTTT.

The V and J genes are TRBV18 and TRBJ2-7, with TRBD1 matching 7 bases. The V segment lost 1 base and the J segment 0 bases; nucleotides outside the gene matches: 0. CDR1 and CDR2 from the germline V gene are KGHSH and LQKENI. This CDR3 has 14 amino acids. In nucleotides, the CDR3 is TGTGCCAGCTCACCACGGGACAGCTCCTACGAGCAGTACTTC. It specifies CASSPRDSSYEQYF.

Only a few counts were recorded for this clonotype. The chain combines TRBV12-5 with TRBJ1-3; no clear D. Germline values: CDR1 LGHNT, CDR2 FRNRAP. The CDR3 covers 14 residues. The V end was cut by 4 bases, the J end by 0 bases, with 7 bases between. CDR3 protein: CASGSWDSGNTIYF. CDR3 sequence (DNA): TGTGCTAGTGGTTCATGGGACTCTGGAAACACCATATATTTT.

This rearrangement joins TRBV18 to TRBJ2-5; D is undetermined. Trimming removed 3 bases at V and 5 bases at J, with 10 bases between. CDR3 length equals 13 residues. Germline assignment: CDR1 KGHSH and CDR2 LQKENI. For the CDR3, the DNA is TGTGCCAGCTCACCCGGCAGGTCGGAGACCCAGTACTTC. Protein sequence: CASSPGRSETQYF.

J is TRBJ1-4 and V is TRBV6-1; 11 nucleotides align to TRBD1. There are 15 residues in the CDR3. Germline loops: CDR1 MNHNS, CDR2 SASEGT. The trim removed 4 bases at V and 4 bases at J, leaving 2 bases unmatched. Written as DNA, the CDR3 is TGTGCCAGCAGTGCCGGGACAGGGGGTAATGAAAAACTGTTTTTT. Amino acids: CASSAGTGGNEKLFF.

This sequence joins TRBV14 and TRBJ2-1, with D perhaps assigned TRBD1 or TRBD2 (5 bases each). V lost 5 bases and J 3 bases, leaving 14 bases between the germline ends. Looked up from germline, CDR1 is SGHDN and CDR2 is FVKESK. The CDR3 is 15 residues long. DNA of the CDR3: TGTGCCAGCAGCACTCCAGGGAGTTTCTACAATGAGCAGTTCTTC. This codes for CASSTPGSFYNEQFF.

The chain combines TRBV11-1 with TRBJ1-2, with D tentatively TRBD1 (5 bases). This CDR3 has 15 amino acids. With 3 bases removed from V and 4 bases from J, the gap between germline ends came to 15 bases. CDR1 and CDR2 from the germline V gene are SGHAT and FQDESV (reference sequence). The CDR3: CASSLSERGIYGYTF. Written as DNA, the CDR3 is TGTGCCAGCAGCTTGTCTGAAAGGGGAATCTATGGCTACACCTTC.

There are a few counts of this clonotype. V and J are TRBV2 and TRBJ1-2; 7 positions match TRBD1. The CDR3 totals 15 residues. With 5 bases clipped from V and 6 bases from J, the junction kept 12 bases outside the gene matches. Per germline, CDR1 SNHLY and CDR2 FYNNEI. The CDR3 is CASSTTGLRSDGYTF. The CDR3 region has the DNA TGTGCCAGCAGTACGACAGGGTTACGTTCGGATGGCTACACCTTC.

This rearrangement joins TRBV9 to TRBJ1-2, with 8 bases matching TRBD1. The CDR3 has 16 amino acids. J gave up 6 bases and V 0 bases, and 10 bases lay outside the gene matches. Germline CDR1 is SGDLS and CDR2 is YYNGEE. Written as DNA, the CDR3 is TGTGCCAGCAGCGTAGGTTGGGTTGGACAGGGACATGGCTACACCTTC. Translation: CASSVGWVGQGHGYTF.

DNA for the CDR3: TGTGCCAGCAGTTACTCGCGCAGGGTCTCTGGAAACACCATATATTTT. This sequence encodes CASSYSRRVSGNTIYF. This chain connects TRBV6-2 or TRBV6-3 to TRBJ1-3; D is perhaps TRBD1 (5 bases). Trimming took off 0 bases at V and 0 bases at J, with 9 bases between the two ends. CDR1 and CDR2 from the germline V gene are MNHEY and SVGEGT. The CDR3 has 16 amino acids.

The gene calls are TRBV5-4 and TRBJ2-1, with 14 bases fitting TRBD2. The trim removed 4 bases at V and 4 bases at J, leaving 4 bases unmatched. From germline, CDR1 is SGHNT and CDR2 YYREEE (reference sequence). The CDR3 runs 16 residues. The DNA of the CDR3 is TGTGCCAGCAGCAGACGGACTAGCGGGGGGTACAATGAGCAGTTCTTC. Residues: CASSRRTSGGYNEQFF.

This clonotype has only one observation. The chain is built from TRBV11-1 and TRBJ1-1; 8 nucleotides agree with TRBD1. Germline CDR1 is SGHAT and CDR2 is FQDESV (reference sequence). Unmatched junction bases numbered 7, after V lost 1 base and J lost 3 bases. CDR3 length: 16 amino acids. This CDR3 is CASSLGDRSGYTEAFF. CDR3 sequence (DNA): TGTGCCAGCAGCTTAGGGGACAGGTCGGGCTACACTGAAGCTTTCTTT. Looking up the rest from reference TRBV11-1 and TRBJ1-1 gives the full variable domain: EAEVAQSPRYKITEKSQAVAFWCDPISGHATLYWYRQILGQGPELLVQFQDESVVDDSQLPKDRFSAERLKGVDSTLKIQPAELGDSAMYLCASSLGDRSGYTEAFFGQGTRLTVV.

This clonotype has a handful of counts. The genes are TRBV29-1 and TRBJ1-1; perhaps TRBD1 as D (5 bases). This CDR3 spans 13 amino acids. Germline V gene sequence: CDR1 SQVTM, CDR2 ANQGSEA. V was pared by 4 bases and J by 0 bases, with 9 bases between. CDR3 in amino acids: CSVGGRMNTEAFF. The CDR3 DNA reads TGCAGCGTTGGGGGACGGATGAACACTGAAGCTTTCTTT.

V gene TRBV12-3 or TRBV12-4 combines with J gene TRBJ1-5, with 12 positions matching TRBD1. V lost 5 bases to trimming and J lost 15 bases; unmatched junction nucleotides: 5. This CDR3 contains 12 residues. CDR3 sequence reads: CASSGTGGVRHF. CDR3 nucleotides: TGTGCCAGCAGTGGGACAGGGGGCGTACGGCATTTT.

The rearrangement joins TRBV6-1 to TRBJ2-5; D may correspond to TRBD1 or TRBD2 (5 bases each). CDR3 size: 15 residues. The germline gives CDR1 MNHNS, CDR2 SASEGT. The V end lost 6 bases, the J end lost 5 bases, and 19 bases lay between the germline ends. The CDR3 is CASRLDRSPGETQYF. CDR3 in DNA: TGTGCCAGCAGACTAGACAGATCTCCTGGGGAGACCCAGTACTTC.

This chain joins TRBV15 and TRBJ1-6; 11 bases match TRBD1. J lost 7 bases, V lost 3 bases, and 2 bases had no gene match. The CDR3 is made up of 15 amino acids. Germline-derived CDR1 and CDR2 are LNHNV and YYDKDF (reference sequence). As DNA, the CDR3 is TGTGCCACCAGCAGGGACAGGGGGCAGAATTCACCCCTCCACTTT. It yields the protein CATSRDRGQNSPLHF.

V usage is TRBV18 and J usage is TRBJ1-1, with D uncertain. Trimming pared 2 bases from V and 5 bases from J, leaving 6 bases between. The CDR3 loop spans 12 amino acids. CDR1 KGHSH and CDR2 LQKENI come from the germline V gene. The CDR3 protein is CASSPSGTEAFF. CDR3 nucleotides: TGTGCCAGCTCACCATCCGGGACTGAAGCTTTCTTT.

The CDR3 DNA follows: TGTGCCAGCTCACCGGACAGGGTCCACAATGAGCAGTTCTTC. This encodes CASSPDRVHNEQFF. The chain uses TRBV18 and TRBJ2-1; 8 bases agree with TRBD1. Germline trimming cut 3 bases from V and 5 bases from J; bases unmatched to any gene: 3. The CDR3 contains 14 residues. Germline V lookup: CDR1 KGHSH, CDR2 LQKENI.